This TCR beta chain originates from a study of a mutant IDH1 vaccine in newly diagnosed glioma. Study information: Vaccination was launched 4-6 weeks after radiotherapy alone, or with temozolomide cycles. A 62.5% male, 37.5% female split and a mean age of about 43 years characterized treated patients.

Indicated time point: week 35, safety follow-up. The vaccine gave 300 ug of a 20-mer mutant IDH1 peptide subcutaneously per dose. Donor tumors were new WHO grade 3 or 4 IDH1-mutant, ATRX-lost astrocytomas. Overall study results and limits: Altogether, 93.3% of patients exhibited vaccine-induced immune responses.

The count of this clone is one. Its antigen is not identified. TCRdb's copy holds only in-frame clones and misses some; the assay was immunoSEQ multiplex PCR. The table records approximately 62,000 clones, around four fifths of them present only once. Germline loops: CDR1 SNHLY, CDR2 FYNNEI. V lost 10 bases, J lost 3 bases, and 19 bases lay in between. The CDR3 runs to 14 residues. The specimen comprised PBMCs, sampled from a glioma patient whose treatment included an IDH1 peptide vaccine. This TCR was recovered from a man younger than 45 with glioma. The chain links TRBV2 to TRBJ2-7; a weak D match, TRBD2 (7 bases). The CDR3 here is CAIRGGTTYYEQYF. CDR3 DNA sequence: TGTGCCATCCGAGGGGGGACTACCTACTACGAGCAGTACTTC.